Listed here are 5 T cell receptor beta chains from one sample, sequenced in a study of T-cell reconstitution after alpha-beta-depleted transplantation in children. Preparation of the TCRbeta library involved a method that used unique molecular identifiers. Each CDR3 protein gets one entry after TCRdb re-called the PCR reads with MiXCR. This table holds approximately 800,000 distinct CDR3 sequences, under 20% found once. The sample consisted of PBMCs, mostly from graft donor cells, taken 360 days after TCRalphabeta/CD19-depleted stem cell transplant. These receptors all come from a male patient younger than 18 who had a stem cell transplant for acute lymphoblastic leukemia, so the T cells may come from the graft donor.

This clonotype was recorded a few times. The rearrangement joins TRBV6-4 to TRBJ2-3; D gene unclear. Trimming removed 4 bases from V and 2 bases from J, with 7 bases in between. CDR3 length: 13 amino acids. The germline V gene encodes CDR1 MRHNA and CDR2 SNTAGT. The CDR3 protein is CASSVVHTDTQYF. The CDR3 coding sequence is TGTGCCAGCAGTGTAGTCCACACAGATACGCAGTATTTT.

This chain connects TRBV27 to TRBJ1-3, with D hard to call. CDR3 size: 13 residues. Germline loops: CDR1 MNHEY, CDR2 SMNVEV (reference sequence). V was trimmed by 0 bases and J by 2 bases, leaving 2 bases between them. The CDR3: CASSLSAGNTIYF. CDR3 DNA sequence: TGTGCCAGCAGTTTATCTGCTGGAAACACCATATATTTT.

In DNA form, the CDR3 reads TGCAGTGCATGGTCTAGCGGGAGCGGTGAGCAGTTCTTC. This gives the protein CSAWSSGSGEQFF. The gene calls are TRBV20-1 and TRBJ2-1; 10 bases are shared with TRBD2. CDR3 size: 13 residues. Germline assignment: CDR1 DFQATT and CDR2 SNEGSKA (reference sequence). V gave up 6 bases and J gave up 9 bases; unmatched junction bases: 8.

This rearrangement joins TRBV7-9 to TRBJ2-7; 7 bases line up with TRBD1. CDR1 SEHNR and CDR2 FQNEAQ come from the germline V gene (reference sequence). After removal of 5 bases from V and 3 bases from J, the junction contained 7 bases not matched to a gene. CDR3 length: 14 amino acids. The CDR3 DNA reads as TGTGCCAGCAGCGAGACAGGGAGCCTCTACGAGCAGTACTTC. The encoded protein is CASSETGSLYEQYF.

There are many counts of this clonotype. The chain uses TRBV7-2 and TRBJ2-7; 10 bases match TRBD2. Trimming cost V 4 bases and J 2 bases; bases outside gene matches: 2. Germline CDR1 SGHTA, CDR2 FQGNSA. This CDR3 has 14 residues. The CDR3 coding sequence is TGTGCCAGCAGCTGGACTAGCGGCCCCTACGAGCAGTACTTC. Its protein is CASSWTSGPYEQYF.